This is a list of T cell receptor beta chains from one sample in a study of prognosis after radiotherapy for stage I lung cancer. TCRdb ran MiXCR on the multiplex PCR reads and lists one entry per CDR3 protein. The sample consists of 20,000 to 30,000 distinct CDR3 sequences, roughly two fifths of them appearing once. Here the sequenced sample was PBMCs, taken before or after stereotactic body radiation therapy (not recorded which). These TCRs come from a donor aged 50 or older with non-small cell lung cancer. CDR3s include the opening cysteine and the closing phenylalanine or tryptophan. The order of the fields is V gene, D gene, J gene, clone size, CDR3 protein, CDR3 DNA. D genes are given only for firm matches. The size of a clone is reported for some rows only, either as once, few or many, or as a class for expanded clones.

TRBV10-2	TRBD1	TRBJ2-7	-	CASLRDSSYEQYF	TGCGCCAGCCTTCGGGACAGCTCCTACGAGCAGTACTTC
TRBV7-9	TRBD2	TRBJ2-7	-	CASSLTTGTSGRDEQYF	TGTGCCAGCAGCTTAACCACGGGGACTAGCGGGAGAGACGAGCAGTACTTC
TRBV20-1	-	TRBJ1-1	many	CSARDFAAEAFF	TGCAGTGCTAGAGATTTCGCTGCTGAAGCTTTCTTT
TRBV27	-	TRBJ2-7	-	CASSLLGAQKQYF	TGTGCCAGCAGTTTACTCGGCGCCCAAAAGCAGTACTTC
TRBV20-1	-	TRBJ2-3	many	CSARDTRRITDTQYF	TGCAGTGCTAGAGATACCCGTCGGATCACAGATACGCAGTATTTT
TRBV9	TRBD1	TRBJ2-7	-	CASIPRTGVYEQYF	TGTGCCAGCATCCCCAGGACAGGGGTCTACGAGCAGTACTTC
TRBV12-3/TRBV12-4	-	TRBJ2-2	-	CASSWRVRRNGELFF	TGTGCCAGCAGTTGGAGGGTGCGCAGGAACGGTGAGCTGTTTTTT
TRBV4-1	-	TRBJ2-2	many	CASSQGGYGTGELFF	TGCGCCAGCAGCCAAGGGGGCTACGGCACCGGGGAGCTGTTTTTT
TRBV3-1	-	TRBJ2-5	-	CASSQGSDPETQYF	TGTGCCAGCAGCCAAGGCAGTGACCCCGAGACCCAGTACTTC
TRBV12-5	-	TRBJ2-2	many	CASGPHVTGELFF	TGTGCTAGTGGTCCCCATGTCACCGGGGAGCTGTTTTTT
TRBV30	-	TRBJ2-5	-	CAWRRWAKTQYF	TGTGCCTGGAGGCGCTGGGCGAAGACCCAGTACTTC
TRBV20-1	TRBD2	TRBJ2-7	many	CSARTSGATTQYF	TGCAGTGCCCGAACTAGCGGCGCTACGACGCAGTACTTC
TRBV5-1	-	TRBJ2-7	-	CASSLSTGPYDQYF	TGCGCCAGCAGCTTGAGTACGGGCCCCTACGATCAGTACTTC
TRBV20-1	-	TRBJ1-1	many	CSALRDTEAFF	TGCAGTGCGCTGAGGGACACTGAAGCTTTCTTT
TRBV15	-	TRBJ1-5	many	CATSRGLSQGQPQHF	TGTGCCACCAGCAGAGGCTTATCCCAGGGCCAGCCCCAGCATTTT
TRBV7-8	-	TRBJ1-6	many	CASSTNRDGWDSPLHF	TGTGCCAGCAGCACTAACCGGGACGGGTGGGATTCACCCCTCCACTTT
TRBV11-3	-	TRBJ2-5	few	CASTSLRGDETQYF	TGTGCCAGCACCTCACTGCGAGGGGATGAGACCCAGTACTTC
TRBV9	-	TRBJ2-1	many	CASSVAVSINEQFF	TGTGCCAGCAGCGTAGCTGTGTCGATCAATGAGCAGTTCTTC
TRBV28	-	TRBJ2-7	once	CASSGGYSYVQYF	TGTGCCAGCAGTGGAGGTTATTCCTACGTGCAGTACTTC
TRBV5-6	-	TRBJ1-1	-	CASTPGAGYTEAFF	TGTGCCAGCACCCCGGGGGCCGGGTACACTGAAGCTTTCTTT
TRBV28	-	TRBJ2-2	few	CASRITSARARYLKGELFF	TGTGCCAGCAGAATTACAAGCGCGAGGGCCCGTTACCTCAAGGGGGAGCTGTTTTTT
TRBV6-4	-	TRBJ1-1	-	CAISDSSKGTEAFF	TGTGCCATCAGTGACTCGAGTAAAGGCACTGAAGCTTTCTTT
TRBV24-1	TRBD2	TRBJ2-2	many	CATGGVTSGTNTGELFF	TGTGCCACCGGGGGGGTAACCAGCGGTACGAACACCGGGGAGCTGTTTTTT
TRBV29-1	-	TRBJ2-1	once	CSVAKWRSNEQFF	TGCAGCGTTGCCAAGTGGCGCAGCAATGAGCAGTTCTTC
TRBV29-1	TRBD1	TRBJ1-2	-	CSVEDPGTGGLSYCYTF	TGCAGCGTTGAAGATCCCGGGACAGGGGGCTTGAGCTATTGCTACACCTTC
TRBV6-9	TRBD1	TRBJ1-4	few	CASSYRTGKANEKLFF	TGTGCCAGCAGTTACCGGACAGGGAAGGCGAATGAAAAACTGTTTTTT
TRBV7-9	-	TRBJ2-5	many	CASSSTVKQETQYF	TGTGCCAGCAGTTCGACAGTTAAACAAGAGACCCAGTACTTC
TRBV5-1	TRBD2	TRBJ2-3	many	CASSLIAGGPGDTQYF	TGCGCCAGCAGCTTGATAGCGGGAGGGCCAGGGGATACGCAGTATTTT
TRBV6-1	-	TRBJ2-1	medium-sized	CASSVDGFNEQFF	TGTGCCAGCAGTGTCGACGGTTTCAATGAGCAGTTCTTC
TRBV24-1	-	TRBJ2-1	-	CATSDTADSVNEQFF	TGTGCCACCAGTGACACGGCGGACAGCGTAAATGAGCAGTTCTTC
TRBV15	-	TRBJ1-1	many	CATSRVNFLDGETEAFF	TGTGCCACCAGCAGAGTCAATTTTCTAGACGGAGAGACTGAAGCTTTCTTT
TRBV3-1	TRBD1	TRBJ1-2	once	CASSPVQGAPYGYTF	TGTGCCAGCAGCCCCGTACAGGGGGCTCCGTATGGCTACACCTTC
TRBV13	-	TRBJ2-3	-	CASRGQDTQYF	TGTGCCAGCAGAGGACAAGATACGCAGTATTTT
TRBV5-4	TRBD1	TRBJ1-2	many	CASKKTTGTQGANYGYTF	TGTGCCAGCAAGAAAACAACCGGGACCCAGGGGGCAAACTATGGCTACACCTTC
TRBV14	TRBD2	TRBJ2-7	-	CASSHGAGAGGRWEQYF	TGTGCCAGCAGCCATGGCGCGGGAGCTGGGGGTCGTTGGGAGCAGTACTTC
TRBV29-1	TRBD2	TRBJ2-3	few	CSLRLAGSSTDTQYF	TGCAGCCTCCGACTAGCGGGATCTAGCACAGATACGCAGTATTTT
TRBV3-1	-	TRBJ2-2	many	CASSQGRNTGELFF	TGTGCCAGCAGCCAGGGGAGGAACACCGGGGAGCTGTTTTTT
TRBV25-1	-	TRBJ1-1	many	CASSEFDQHTEAFF	TGTGCCAGCAGTGAATTTGATCAGCACACTGAAGCTTTCTTT
TRBV5-4	-	TRBJ2-3	-	CASSRKHGPQWVDTQYF	TGTGCCAGCAGCCGAAAACACGGTCCCCAGTGGGTAGATACGCAGTATTTT
TRBV5-1	-	TRBJ1-1	-	CASSPPGVRDTEAFF	TGCGCCAGCAGCCCGCCGGGGGTAAGGGACACTGAAGCTTTCTTT
TRBV27	-	TRBJ2-1	-	CASIGVAGLQFF	TGTGCCAGCATCGGAGTGGCGGGATTGCAGTTCTTC
TRBV5-1	-	TRBJ2-3	many	CASSLGRELSTDTQYF	TGCGCCAGCAGCTTGGGACGGGAGCTGAGCACAGATACGCAGTATTTT
TRBV6-1	-	TRBJ2-7	-	CASSPIGYYYEQYF	TGTGCCAGCAGTCCTATCGGTTATTACTACGAGCAGTACTTC
TRBV12-3/TRBV12-4	-	TRBJ2-3	-	CAIALSRDTDTQYF	TGTGCCATTGCTCTATCGAGAGACACAGATACGCAGTATTTT
TRBV2	-	TRBJ2-7	medium-sized	CASRGYQGSYEQYF	TGTGCCAGCAGGGGCTACCAGGGGTCCTACGAGCAGTACTTC
TRBV7-2	-	TRBJ2-2	-	CASISAPAVTNTGELFF	TGTGCCAGCATCTCCGCTCCGGCGGTGACGAACACCGGGGAGCTGTTTTTT
TRBV30	-	TRBJ2-7	-	CAWDYAGGVYEQYF	TGTGCCTGGGACTACGCAGGGGGGGTTTACGAGCAGTACTTC
TRBV12-3/TRBV12-4	-	TRBJ2-7	-	CASSLKVGGGYEQYF	TGTGCCAGCAGTTTAAAGGTGGGAGGGGGCTACGAGCAGTACTTC